This T cell receptor (beta chain) originates from a study of cytomegalovirus exposure and HLA in healthy donors. Study context: Of all 400 or so donors who were genotyped, roughly 85% belonged to the Caucasian-associated ancestry cluster.

Study-level findings and limits: As was reported, the classifier diagnosed cytomegalovirus status with high specificity and sensitivity.

V was pared by 3 bases and J by 2 bases, with 7 bases of the junction left unmatched. The CDR3 length is 17 residues. 60 Vbeta and 13 Jbeta primers were used in PCR. Assay used: immunoSEQ multiplex PCR; TCRdb lists only in-frame clones, some missing. The table includes approximately 180,000 clones, roughly four fifths detected once. About this clone: Its antigen is not known.

The source of this sequence is a woman under 30 in good health and CMV-seronegative. Sequenced material: PBMCs. V gene TRBV5-3 combines with J gene TRBJ2-1; 11 positions agree with TRBD2. TRBV5-3 is an open reading frame whose function is uncertain. The chain's CDR3 is CARSSRLAGSPYNEQFF. DNA for the CDR3: TGTGCCAGAAGCTCGCGACTAGCGGGGTCCCCCTACAATGAGCAGTTCTTC.